This TCR beta chain was identified in a study of persistence of HIV-infected CD4 T cells. Regarding the study as a whole: Rare CMV-responding cells carrying HIV-1 proviruses were not analyzed separately for TCR.

The libraries were made with immunoSEQ version 4 in survey mode. Assay used: immunoSEQ multiplex PCR; TCRdb lists only in-frame clones, some missing. In the table there are some 9,200 clones, more than 65% of which are singletons. The V gene's germline CDR1 is SGHKS and CDR2 YYEKEE (reference sequence). V lost 4 bases to trimming and J lost 0 bases, with 14 bases between them. CDR3 length: 15 amino acids. As to this clone: The antigen remains undetermined.

The stimulus was an HIV-1 Gag 15-mer peptide pool, around 1.1 ug/peptide/mL. CD4+ T cells upregulating both CD40 ligand and CD69 were sorted as responding cells. These HIV-1-infected adults initiated suppressive ART in chronic infection. Donors had CD4+ T cell counts above 400 cells/uL and were CMV-seropositive. CD8+ T cells were removed from PBMCs prior to stimulation. Here the sequenced sample was CD4+ T cells sorted from PBMCs after roughly 17-hour stimulation, taken from a patient who received antiretroviral therapy. This clonotype was obtained from an adult woman with HIV who was CMV-seropositive. The V gene is TRBV5-5, the J gene TRBJ2-7; TRBD2 is a possible D gene (5 bases). CDR3 protein: CASSPSAALSYEQYF. The CDR3 coding sequence is TGTGCCAGCAGCCCTTCAGCGGCCCTCTCCTACGAGCAGTACTTC. Based on the CDR3 plus reference TRBV5-5 and TRBJ2-7, the full variable domain is DAGVTQSPTHLIKTRGQQVTLRCSPISGHKSVSWYQQVLGQGPQFIFQYYEKEERGRGNFPDRFSARQFPNYSSELNVNALLLGDSALYLCASSPSAALSYEQYFGPGTRLTVT.